The T cell receptor beta chain described here comes from a study of T cell changes during pregnancy in multiple sclerosis. TCRdb's table, derived via immunoSEQ multiplex PCR, lists solely in-frame clones and lacks some. The sample lists tens of thousands of clones, roughly 90% occurring once. The CDR3 has 20 amino acids. The receptor comes from a female donor in good health, enrolled as a control in a pregnancy study. The chain joins TRBV21-1 to TRBJ1-5. TRBV21-1 is designated a pseudogene. The sample in question was peripheral blood, obtained in the second trimester of pregnancy. This chain's CDR3 is CASSKGADWDFDNSNQPQHF. In DNA, the CDR3 is TGTGCCAGCAGCAAAGGAGCGGATTGGGACTTCGATAATAGCAATCAGCCCCAGCATTTT.